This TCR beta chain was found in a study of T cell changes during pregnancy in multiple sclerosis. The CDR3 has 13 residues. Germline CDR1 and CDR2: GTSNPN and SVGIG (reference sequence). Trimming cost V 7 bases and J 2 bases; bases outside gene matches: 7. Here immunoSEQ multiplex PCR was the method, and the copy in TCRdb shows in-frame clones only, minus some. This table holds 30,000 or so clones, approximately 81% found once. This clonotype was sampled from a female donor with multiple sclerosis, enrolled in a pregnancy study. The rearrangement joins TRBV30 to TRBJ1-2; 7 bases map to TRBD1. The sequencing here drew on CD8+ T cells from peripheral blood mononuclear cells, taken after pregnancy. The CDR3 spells CASSGTVNYGYTF. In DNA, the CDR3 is TGTGCCTCCTCCGGGACAGTAAACTATGGCTACACCTTC.